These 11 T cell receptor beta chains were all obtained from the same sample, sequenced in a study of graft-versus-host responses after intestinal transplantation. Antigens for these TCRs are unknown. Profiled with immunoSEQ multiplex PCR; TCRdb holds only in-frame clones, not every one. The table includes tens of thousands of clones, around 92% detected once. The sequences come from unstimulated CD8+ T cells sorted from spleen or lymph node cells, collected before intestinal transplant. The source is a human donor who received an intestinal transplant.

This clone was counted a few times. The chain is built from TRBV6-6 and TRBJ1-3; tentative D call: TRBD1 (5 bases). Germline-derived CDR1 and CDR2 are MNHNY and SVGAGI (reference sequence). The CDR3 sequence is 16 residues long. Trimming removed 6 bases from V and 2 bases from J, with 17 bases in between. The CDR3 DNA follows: TGTGCCAGCAGCACCATCATAGGGGATGCTGGAAACACCATATATTTT. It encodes CASSTIIGDAGNTIYF.

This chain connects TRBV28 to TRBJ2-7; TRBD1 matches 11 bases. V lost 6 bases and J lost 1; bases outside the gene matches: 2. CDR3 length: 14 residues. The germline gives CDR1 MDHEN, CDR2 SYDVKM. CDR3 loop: CASRGTGGSYEQYF. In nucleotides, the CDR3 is TGTGCCAGCAGGGGGACAGGGGGATCCTACGAGCAGTACTTC.

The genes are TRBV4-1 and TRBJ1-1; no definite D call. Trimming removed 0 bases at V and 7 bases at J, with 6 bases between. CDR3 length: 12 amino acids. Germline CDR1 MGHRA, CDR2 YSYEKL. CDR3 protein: CASSQDGLEAFF. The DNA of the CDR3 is TGCGCCAGCAGCCAAGATGGGCTTGAAGCTTTCTTT.

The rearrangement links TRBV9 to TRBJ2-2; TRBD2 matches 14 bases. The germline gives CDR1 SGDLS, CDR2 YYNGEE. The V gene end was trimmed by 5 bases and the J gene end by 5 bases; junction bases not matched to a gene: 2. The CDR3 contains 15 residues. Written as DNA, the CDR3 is TGTGCCAGCAGTCGGACTAGCGGGAGGACCGGGGAGCTGTTTTTT. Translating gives CASSRTSGRTGELFF.

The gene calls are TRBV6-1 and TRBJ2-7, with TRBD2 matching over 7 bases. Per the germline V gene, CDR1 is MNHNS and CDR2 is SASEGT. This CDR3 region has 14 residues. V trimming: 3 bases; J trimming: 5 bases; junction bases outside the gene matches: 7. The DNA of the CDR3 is TGTGCCAGCAGTGAGGGGCGGGAGCGCGACGAGCAGTACTTC. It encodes CASSEGRERDEQYF.

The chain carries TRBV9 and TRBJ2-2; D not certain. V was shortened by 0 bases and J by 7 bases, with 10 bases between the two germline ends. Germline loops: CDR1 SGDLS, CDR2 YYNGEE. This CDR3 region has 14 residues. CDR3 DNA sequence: TGTGCCAGCAGCGTAGCTCGGCAGGACGGGGAGCTGTTTTTT. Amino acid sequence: CASSVARQDGELFF.

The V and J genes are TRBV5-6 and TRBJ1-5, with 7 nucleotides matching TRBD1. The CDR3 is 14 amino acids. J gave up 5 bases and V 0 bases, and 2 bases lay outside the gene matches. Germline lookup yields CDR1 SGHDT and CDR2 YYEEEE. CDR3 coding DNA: TGTGCCAGCAGCTTGGCGCAGGGGGATCAGCCCCAGCATTTT. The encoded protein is CASSLAQGDQPQHF.

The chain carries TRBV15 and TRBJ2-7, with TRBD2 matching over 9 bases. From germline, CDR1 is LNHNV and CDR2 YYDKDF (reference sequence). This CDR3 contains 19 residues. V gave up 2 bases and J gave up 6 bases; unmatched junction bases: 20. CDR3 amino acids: CATSRYTPLRPGLAAEQYF. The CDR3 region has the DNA TGTGCCACCAGCAGATATACCCCTCTAAGGCCGGGACTAGCTGCCGAGCAGTACTTC.

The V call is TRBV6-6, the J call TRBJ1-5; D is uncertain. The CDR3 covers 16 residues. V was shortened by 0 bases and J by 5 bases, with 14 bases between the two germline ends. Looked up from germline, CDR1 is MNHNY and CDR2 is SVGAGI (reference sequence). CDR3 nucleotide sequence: TGTGCCAGCAGTTACTCGAGAGCGGACCGGGATCAGCCCCAGCATTTT. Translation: CASSYSRADRDQPQHF.

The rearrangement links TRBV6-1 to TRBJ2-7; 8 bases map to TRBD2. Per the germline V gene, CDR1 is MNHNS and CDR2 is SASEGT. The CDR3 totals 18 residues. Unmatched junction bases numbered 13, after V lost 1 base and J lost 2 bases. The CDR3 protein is CASSEDLAGGILTYEQYF. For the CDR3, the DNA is TGTGCCAGCAGTGAAGATCTCGCGGGGGGCATACTCACCTACGAGCAGTACTTC.

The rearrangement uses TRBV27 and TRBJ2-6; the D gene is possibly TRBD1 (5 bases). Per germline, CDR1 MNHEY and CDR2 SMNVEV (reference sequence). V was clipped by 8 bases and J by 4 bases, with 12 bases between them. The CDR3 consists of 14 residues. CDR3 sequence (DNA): TGTGCCAGCCGTCAGGGTCCCGGGGCCAACGTCCTGACTTTC. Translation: CASRQGPGANVLTF.